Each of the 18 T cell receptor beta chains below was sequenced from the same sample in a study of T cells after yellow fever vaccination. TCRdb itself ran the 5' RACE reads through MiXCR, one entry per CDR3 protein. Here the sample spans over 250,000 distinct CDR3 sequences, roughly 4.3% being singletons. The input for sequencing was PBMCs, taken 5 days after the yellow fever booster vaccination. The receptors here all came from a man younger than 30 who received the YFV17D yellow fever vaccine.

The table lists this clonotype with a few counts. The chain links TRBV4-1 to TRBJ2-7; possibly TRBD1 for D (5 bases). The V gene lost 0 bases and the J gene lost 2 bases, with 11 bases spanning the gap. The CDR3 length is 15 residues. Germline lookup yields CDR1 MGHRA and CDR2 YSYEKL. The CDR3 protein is CASSQDFQGTYEQYF. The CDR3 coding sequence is TGCGCCAGCAGCCAAGACTTTCAGGGCACCTACGAGCAGTACTTC.

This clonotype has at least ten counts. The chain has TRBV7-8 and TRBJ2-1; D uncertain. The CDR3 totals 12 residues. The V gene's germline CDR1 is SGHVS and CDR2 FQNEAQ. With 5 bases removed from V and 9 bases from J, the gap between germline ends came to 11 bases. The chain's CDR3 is CASSPDPSEQFF. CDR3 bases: TGTGCCAGCAGCCCCGACCCGTCTGAGCAGTTCTTC.

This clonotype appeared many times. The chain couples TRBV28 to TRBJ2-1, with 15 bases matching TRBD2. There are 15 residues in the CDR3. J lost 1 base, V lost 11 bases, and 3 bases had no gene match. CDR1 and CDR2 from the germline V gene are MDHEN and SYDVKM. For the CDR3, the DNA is TGTGCCGGACTAGCGGGGGGGAGATCCTACAATGAGCAGTTCTTC. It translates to CAGLAGGRSYNEQFF.

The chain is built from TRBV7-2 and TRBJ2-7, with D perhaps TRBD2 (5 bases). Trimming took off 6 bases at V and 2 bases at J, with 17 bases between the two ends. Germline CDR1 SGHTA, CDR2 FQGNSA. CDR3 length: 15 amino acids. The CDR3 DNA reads TGTGCCAGCAGTGACCGGGCTAGCCTAGCCTACGAGCAGTACTTC. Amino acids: CASSDRASLAYEQYF.

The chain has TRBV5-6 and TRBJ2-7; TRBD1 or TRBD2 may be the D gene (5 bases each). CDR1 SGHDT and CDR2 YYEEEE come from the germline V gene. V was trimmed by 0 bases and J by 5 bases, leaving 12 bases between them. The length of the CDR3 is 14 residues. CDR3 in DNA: TGTGCCAGCAGCTTGGTGGGACCACCGGACGAGCAGTACTTC. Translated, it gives CASSLVGPPDEQYF. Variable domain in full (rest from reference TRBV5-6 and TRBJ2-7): DAGVTQSPTHLIKTRGQQVTLRCSPKSGHDTVSWYQQALGQGPQFIFQYYEEEERQRGNFPDRFSGHQFPNYSSELNVNALLLGDSALYLCASSLVGPPDEQYFGPGTRLTVT.

CDR3 in DNA: TGTGCCAGCAGGCTTAGAGGGACTAGCGGGGACCCAGACAATGAGCAGTTCTTC. Amino acid sequence: CASRLRGTSGDPDNEQFF. The gene calls are TRBV11-2 and TRBJ2-1; TRBD2 matches at 13 bases. V was clipped by 6 bases and J by 5 bases; unmatched bases: 13. The germline V gene has CDR1 SGHAT and CDR2 FQNNGV. There are 18 residues in the CDR3.

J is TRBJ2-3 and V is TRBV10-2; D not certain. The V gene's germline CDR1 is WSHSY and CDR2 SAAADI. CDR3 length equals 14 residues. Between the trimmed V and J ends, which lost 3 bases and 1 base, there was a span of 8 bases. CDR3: CASSDRERTDTQYF. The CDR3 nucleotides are TGCGCCAGCAGTGACCGAGAACGCACAGATACGCAGTATTTT.

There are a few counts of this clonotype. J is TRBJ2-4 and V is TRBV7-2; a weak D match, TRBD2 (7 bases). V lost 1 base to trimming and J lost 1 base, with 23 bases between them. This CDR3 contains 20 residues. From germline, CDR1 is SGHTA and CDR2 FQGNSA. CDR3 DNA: TGTGCCAGCAGCTTAGTGGCGGGGGCGCGGGGTTTCTATGCCAAAAACATTCAGTACTTC. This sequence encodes CASSLVAGARGFYAKNIQYF.

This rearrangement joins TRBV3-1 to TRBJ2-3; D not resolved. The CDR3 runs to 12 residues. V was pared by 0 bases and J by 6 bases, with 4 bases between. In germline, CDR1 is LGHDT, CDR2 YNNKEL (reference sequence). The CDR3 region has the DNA TGTGCCAGCAGCCAAGAAAGGGATACGCAGTATTTT. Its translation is CASSQERDTQYF.

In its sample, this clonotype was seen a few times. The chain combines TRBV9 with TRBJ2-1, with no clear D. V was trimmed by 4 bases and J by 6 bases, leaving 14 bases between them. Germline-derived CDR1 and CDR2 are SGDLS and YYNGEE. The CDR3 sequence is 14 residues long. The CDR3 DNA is TGTGCCAGCAGCCCGGGCCTAGTACCCAATGAGCAGTTCTTC. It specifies CASSPGLVPNEQFF. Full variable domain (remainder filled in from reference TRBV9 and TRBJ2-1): DSGVTQTPKHLITATGQRVTLRCSPRSGDLSVYWYQQSLDQGLQFLIQYYNGEERAKGNILERFSAQQFPDLHSELNLSSLELGDSALYFCASSPGLVPNEQFFGPGTRLTVL.

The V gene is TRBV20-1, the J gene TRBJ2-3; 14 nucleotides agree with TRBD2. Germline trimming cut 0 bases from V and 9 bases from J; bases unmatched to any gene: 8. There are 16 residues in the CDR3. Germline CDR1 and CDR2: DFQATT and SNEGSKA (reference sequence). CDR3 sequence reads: CSARDQTSGGAWTQYF. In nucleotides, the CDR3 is TGCAGTGCTAGAGATCAGACTAGCGGGGGGGCTTGGACGCAGTATTTT.

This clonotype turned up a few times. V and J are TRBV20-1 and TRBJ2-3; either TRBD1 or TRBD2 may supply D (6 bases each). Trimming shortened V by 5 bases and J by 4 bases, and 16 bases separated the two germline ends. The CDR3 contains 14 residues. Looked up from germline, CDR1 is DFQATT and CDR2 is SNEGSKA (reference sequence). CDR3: CSAGRGVGSDTQYF. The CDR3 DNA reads TGCAGTGCTGGTAGGGGGGTTGGGTCAGATACGCAGTATTTT.

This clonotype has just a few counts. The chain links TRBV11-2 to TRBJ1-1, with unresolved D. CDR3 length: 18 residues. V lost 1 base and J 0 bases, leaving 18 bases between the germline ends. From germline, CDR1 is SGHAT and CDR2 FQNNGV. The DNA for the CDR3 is TGTGCCAGCAGCTTAGGCGGTCAGAGTTATTTCATGAACACTGAAGCTTTCTTT. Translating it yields CASSLGGQSYFMNTEAFF.

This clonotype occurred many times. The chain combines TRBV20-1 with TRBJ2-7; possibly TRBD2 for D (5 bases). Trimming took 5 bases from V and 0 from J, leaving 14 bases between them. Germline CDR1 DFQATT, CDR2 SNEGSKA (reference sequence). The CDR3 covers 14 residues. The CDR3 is CSALRPGSSYEQYF. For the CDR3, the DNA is TGCAGTGCTTTGCGACCGGGGAGCTCCTACGAGCAGTACTTC.

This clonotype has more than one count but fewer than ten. The CDR3 protein is CASSPSGGGTGELFF. In nucleotides, the CDR3 is TGCGCCAGCAGCCCGAGCGGGGGGGGAACCGGGGAGCTGTTTTTT. This chain uses TRBV5-1 with TRBJ2-2; 10 positions agree with TRBD2. The V segment lost 4 bases and the J segment 5 bases; nucleotides outside the gene matches: 5. CDR3 size: 15 residues. CDR1 is SGHRS, CDR2 YFSETQ, per germline.

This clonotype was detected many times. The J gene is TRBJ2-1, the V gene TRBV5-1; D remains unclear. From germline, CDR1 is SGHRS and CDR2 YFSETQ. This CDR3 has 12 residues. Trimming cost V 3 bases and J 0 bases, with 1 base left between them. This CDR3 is CASSYSYNEQFF. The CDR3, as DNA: TGCGCCAGCAGCTACTCCTACAATGAGCAGTTCTTC. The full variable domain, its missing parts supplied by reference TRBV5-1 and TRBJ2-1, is KAGVTQTPRYLIKTRGQQVTLSCSPISGHRSVSWYQQTPGQGLQFLFEYFSETQRNKGNFPGRFSGRQFSNSRSEMNVSTLELGDSALYLCASSYSYNEQFFGPGTRLTVL.

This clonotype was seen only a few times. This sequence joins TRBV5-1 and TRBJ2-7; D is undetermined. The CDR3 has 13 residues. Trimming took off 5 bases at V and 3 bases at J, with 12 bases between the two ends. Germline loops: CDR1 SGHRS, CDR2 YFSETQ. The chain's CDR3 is CASRFQTHYEQYF. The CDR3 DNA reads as TGCGCCAGCAGATTCCAGACCCACTACGAGCAGTACTTC.

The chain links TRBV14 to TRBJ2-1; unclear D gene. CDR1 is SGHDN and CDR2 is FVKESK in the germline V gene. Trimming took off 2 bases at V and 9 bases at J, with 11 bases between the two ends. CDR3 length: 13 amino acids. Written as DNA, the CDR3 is TGTGCCAGCAGCCAATCCTTAGCTGGTGAGCAGTTCTTC. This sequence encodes CASSQSLAGEQFF.